The T cell receptor (beta chain) described here comes from a study of tumor-infiltrating T cells and Merkel cell polyomavirus. Study at large: The study examined CD8+ T cells specific for the Merkel cell polyomavirus KLL epitope.

All patients' tumors stained robustly positive for Merkel cell polyomavirus Large T antigen by immunohistochemistry. Assay used: immunoSEQ multiplex PCR; TCRdb lists only in-frame clones, some missing. The repertoire consists of 24,000 or so clones, with roughly 87% occurring once and the leading ten covering 2.5% to 3%. Germline CDR1 and CDR2: LGHNT and FRNRAP. This CDR3 spans 13 amino acids. V shed 2 bases and J shed 5 bases, with 9 bases lying between them. What was sequenced was lymph node tissue. The gene calls are TRBV12-5 and TRBJ1-1; tentatively, D is TRBD1 (6 bases). The origin of this receptor is a man between 45 and 60 years old with Merkel cell carcinoma. CDR3 coding DNA: TGTGCTAGTGGTTTGTACAGGGAGACTGAAGCTTTCTTT. Translation: CASGLYRETEAFF.